Listed here are 3 T cell receptor beta chains from one sample, sequenced in a study of T cells in Graves' hyperthyroidism and ophthalmopathy. Authors of the study amplified TCR beta CDR3 regions from RNA transcripts. Carried out on the TCR CDR3, a first-round RT-PCR used the HTBI primer set. In TCRdb, the multiplex PCR reads were re-called with MiXCR into one record per CDR3 protein. The sample contains 360,000 or so distinct CDR3 sequences, roughly 15% of which appear only once. The source material was blood. The receptors stem from a woman aged 55 to 70 with Graves' ophthalmopathy.

This clonotype was observed many times. The genes are TRBV20-1 and TRBJ1-1, with D possibly TRBD1 on 6 matching bases. The germline gives CDR1 DFQATT, CDR2 SNEGSKA (reference sequence). The V end lost 3 bases, the J end lost 4 bases, and 18 bases lay between the germline ends. The CDR3 extends over 15 amino acids. In DNA form, the CDR3 reads TGCAGTGCTAGTTCCCCCTCCAGGGGCGGCACTGAAGCTTTCTTT. Encoded protein: CSASSPSRGGTEAFF.

V gene TRBV19 combines with J gene TRBJ2-7, with TRBD2 matching 15 bases. The CDR3 loop spans 20 amino acids. Germline CDR1 and CDR2: LNHDA and SQIVND (reference sequence). With 7 bases clipped from V and 0 bases from J, the junction kept 16 bases outside the gene matches. The CDR3 loop is CASNRAKRTSGRAVSYEQYF. CDR3 nucleotides: TGTGCCAGTAACAGGGCCAAGAGGACTAGCGGGAGGGCCGTCTCCTACGAGCAGTACTTC.

This clonotype was seen more than once but under ten times. The rearrangement uses TRBV7-9 and TRBJ1-5; D unresolved. The CDR3 contains 12 residues. CDR1 SEHNR and CDR2 FQNEAQ come from the germline V gene (reference sequence). Between the trimmed V and J ends, which lost 4 bases and 6 bases, there was a span of 7 bases. The DNA of the CDR3 is TGTGCCAGCAGCTCTGGGATTCAGCCCCAGCATTTT. Amino acid sequence: CASSSGIQPQHF.